The clone carrying this T cell receptor beta chain was found many times. Its target is unknown. The trim removed 5 bases at V and 3 bases at J, leaving 9 bases unmatched. The CDR3 covers 16 residues. Germline CDR1 and CDR2: DFQATT and SNEGSKA (reference sequence). Preparation of the TCRbeta library used unique molecular identifiers. Via MiXCR, TCRdb re-called the PCR reads, giving one row per CDR3 protein. Of hundreds of thousands of distinct CDR3 sequences listed, about 25% are singletons. This sample was taken from a study of T-cell reconstitution after alpha-beta-depleted transplantation in children. Whole-study results and caveats: T-cell numbers and diversity one year post-transplant derived largely from freshly generated T cells. The study reportedly traced alpha-beta T cells about two months after transplant to several hundred expanded graft clones.

The TCR was taken from a girl aged 2 to 9 with Fanconi anemia, due to receive a stem cell transplant. The gene calls are TRBV20-1 and TRBJ2-1; TRBD2 agrees at 11 bases. The sequencing here drew on PBMCs, taken before TCRalphabeta/CD19-depleted stem cell transplant. The CDR3 sequence is CSAAKRGLAVYNEQFF. In nucleotides, the CDR3 is TGCAGTGCTGCCAAGAGGGGACTAGCGGTCTACAATGAGCAGTTCTTC.